This is a list of T cell receptor beta chains from one sample in a study of regulatory T cells in long-lasting Graves disease. TCRdb itself ran the multiplex PCR reads through MiXCR, one entry per CDR3 protein. This sample has 400,000 to 450,000 distinct CDR3 sequences; about 16% occur once, and the top ten carry 15% to 20%. These same records also appear under a second study, on T cells in Graves' hyperthyroidism and ophthalmopathy.

Sequencing used peripheral blood mononuclear cells (PBMCs), obtained at new diagnosis, from a patient treated with antithyroid drugs. These receptors were taken from a woman aged 25 to 45 with Graves disease. CDR3s include the opening cysteine and the closing phenylalanine or tryptophan. The order of the fields is V gene, D gene, J gene, clone size, CDR3 DNA, CDR3 protein. A D gene is named only where the DNA matches it firmly. Size is omitted from some rows. Given values are once, few, many or a class for expanded clones.

V gene: TRBV5-1
D gene: TRBD1
J gene: TRBJ2-7
clone size: few
CDR3 DNA: TGCGCCAGCAGCTTGCAGGCAGGGGGCCAGAAAGAGCAGTACTTC
CDR3 protein: CASSLQAGGQKEQYF

V gene: TRBV6-2/TRBV6-3
D gene: -
J gene: TRBJ1-5
clone size: few
CDR3 DNA: TGTGCCAGCAAGTATAGCAATCAGCCCCAGCATTTT
CDR3 protein: CASKYSNQPQHF

V gene: TRBV19
D gene: TRBD1
J gene: TRBJ2-7
clone size: few
CDR3 DNA: TGTGCCAGTAGTGCCGCCGGGACAGGGTCCTACGAGCAGTACTTC
CDR3 protein: CASSAAGTGSYEQYF

V gene: TRBV10-3
D gene: TRBD2
J gene: TRBJ2-7
clone size: many
CDR3 DNA: TGTGCCATCAGTGATTCAGTGACTAGCGAGGGTTACGAGCAGTACTTC
CDR3 protein: CAISDSVTSEGYEQYF

V gene: TRBV5-1
D gene: TRBD2
J gene: TRBJ2-7
clone size: many
CDR3 DNA: TGCGCCAGCAGCTTAAGACCGGGACTAGCGGGATATGAGCAGTACTTC
CDR3 protein: CASSLRPGLAGYEQYF

V gene: TRBV7-9
D gene: -
J gene: TRBJ2-6
clone size: -
CDR3 DNA: TGTGCCAGCAGCCGCCGGGTCCCCTTTAACTCTGGGGCCAACGTCCTGACTTTC
CDR3 protein: CASSRRVPFNSGANVLTF

V gene: TRBV9
D gene: -
J gene: TRBJ2-1
clone size: few
CDR3 DNA: TGTGCCAGCAGCAAGGACAGTAGAGGTGAGCAGTTCTTC
CDR3 protein: CASSKDSRGEQFF

V gene: TRBV20-1
D gene: TRBD2
J gene: TRBJ2-5
clone size: many
CDR3 DNA: TGCAGTGCTCCTAGCCGGGTAGCGGGAGAGACCCAGTACTTC
CDR3 protein: CSAPSRVAGETQYF

V gene: TRBV3-1
D gene: TRBD1
J gene: TRBJ1-1
clone size: many
CDR3 DNA: TGTGCCAGCAGCCAATCTCGGTTCGGACAGGCGGGAACTGAAGCTTTCTTT
CDR3 protein: CASSQSRFGQAGTEAFF

V gene: TRBV19
D gene: -
J gene: TRBJ1-5
clone size: few
CDR3 DNA: TGTGCCAGTAGTATGGGCGGGTTCGTCAATCAGCCCCAGCATTTT
CDR3 protein: CASSMGGFVNQPQHF

V gene: TRBV20-1
D gene: -
J gene: TRBJ2-7
clone size: many
CDR3 DNA: TGCAGTGCAACGTACGGGAAGGGGGACTTCTCCGAGCAGTACTTC
CDR3 protein: CSATYGKGDFSEQYF

V gene: TRBV5-1
D gene: -
J gene: TRBJ2-5
clone size: many
CDR3 DNA: TGCGCCAGCAGCCCGGGAATGGGGCCAGAGACCCAGTACTTC
CDR3 protein: CASSPGMGPETQYF

V gene: TRBV6-1
D gene: -
J gene: TRBJ2-3
clone size: many
CDR3 DNA: TGTGCCAGCAGTGAATACCCCCAGATTGGTACGCAGTATTTT
CDR3 protein: CASSEYPQIGTQYF

V gene: TRBV2
D gene: TRBD2
J gene: TRBJ2-3
clone size: -
CDR3 DNA: TGTGCCAGCGGTGAGACTAGCGGCCGTCGAGATACGCAGTATTTT
CDR3 protein: CASGETSGRRDTQYF

V gene: TRBV20-1
D gene: -
J gene: TRBJ1-4
clone size: many
CDR3 DNA: TGCAGTGCAACCGACGATGCAACTAATGAAAAACTGTTTTTT
CDR3 protein: CSATDDATNEKLFF

V gene: TRBV6-1
D gene: TRBD2
J gene: TRBJ2-3
clone size: -
CDR3 DNA: TGTGCCAGCATAAAGAGCGGGAGCCGCACAGATACGCAGTATTTT
CDR3 protein: CASIKSGSRTDTQYF

V gene: TRBV29-1
D gene: -
J gene: TRBJ1-1
clone size: many
CDR3 DNA: TGCAGCGGACTCGGGCCGGGGGTGAACACTGAAGCTTTCTTT
CDR3 protein: CSGLGPGVNTEAFF

V gene: TRBV7-9
D gene: -
J gene: TRBJ2-7
clone size: many
CDR3 DNA: TGTGCCAGCAGCGCGCGTCTGGCTCCTCGGGAGCAGTACTTC
CDR3 protein: CASSARLAPREQYF

V gene: TRBV28
D gene: -
J gene: TRBJ1-1
clone size: many
CDR3 DNA: TGTGCCAGCAGTTTACGTGGGTCTGTTAACTTGAACACTGAAGCTTTCTTT
CDR3 protein: CASSLRGSVNLNTEAFF

V gene: TRBV5-4
D gene: -
J gene: TRBJ2-4
clone size: many
CDR3 DNA: TGTGCCAGCAGCTTGGGGGCTGAAAACATTCAGTACTTC
CDR3 protein: CASSLGAENIQYF

V gene: TRBV12-3/TRBV12-4
D gene: -
J gene: TRBJ2-1
clone size: many
CDR3 DNA: TGTGCCAGCAGTGCCGGTTCCATCAATGAGCAGTTCTTC
CDR3 protein: CASSAGSINEQFF

V gene: TRBV6-1
D gene: TRBD1
J gene: TRBJ2-7
clone size: many
CDR3 DNA: TGTGCCAGCAGTGAGAGGACAGGGCCATACGAGCAGTACTTC
CDR3 protein: CASSERTGPYEQYF

V gene: TRBV7-3
D gene: -
J gene: TRBJ1-6
clone size: -
CDR3 DNA: TGTGCCAGCAGCTTAGTTCCGGACTATAATTCACCCCTCCACTTT
CDR3 protein: CASSLVPDYNSPLHF

V gene: TRBV7-2
D gene: TRBD1
J gene: TRBJ1-2
clone size: few
CDR3 DNA: TGTGCCAGCAGCACTCCGGACAGGGCGAACTATGGCTACACCTTC
CDR3 protein: CASSTPDRANYGYTF

V gene: TRBV27
D gene: -
J gene: TRBJ2-5
clone size: -
CDR3 DNA: TGTGCCAGCAATTACTTCCGGGACACCAACAATGAGCAGTACTTC
CDR3 protein: CASNYFRDTNNEQYF

V gene: TRBV15
D gene: -
J gene: TRBJ2-3
clone size: few
CDR3 DNA: TGTGCCACTCCGGGACTTCGCACAGATACGCAGTATTTT
CDR3 protein: CATPGLRTDTQYF

V gene: TRBV28
D gene: TRBD2
J gene: TRBJ2-7
clone size: many
CDR3 DNA: TGTGCCAGCAGATCTAGCGGGAGGGAGCAGTACTTC
CDR3 protein: CASRSSGREQYF

V gene: TRBV27
D gene: TRBD1
J gene: TRBJ1-2
clone size: many
CDR3 DNA: TGTGCCAGTCGGACAGGGCATCGCACTAACTATGGCTACACCTTC
CDR3 protein: CASRTGHRTNYGYTF

V gene: TRBV3-1
D gene: TRBD1
J gene: TRBJ2-7
clone size: -
CDR3 DNA: TGTGCCAGCAGCGGGACAGGGGTCACTATTTACGAGCAGTACTTC
CDR3 protein: CASSGTGVTIYEQYF

V gene: TRBV7-2
D gene: -
J gene: TRBJ1-1
clone size: many
CDR3 DNA: TGTGCCAGCAGGTCCCCGAGGACAAGGTTCACTGAAGCTTTCTTT
CDR3 protein: CASRSPRTRFTEAFF

V gene: TRBV2
D gene: TRBD1
J gene: TRBJ1-1
clone size: -
CDR3 DNA: TGTGCCAGCAGGAGGACAGGGGGCTTCACTGAAGCTTTCTTT
CDR3 protein: CASRRTGGFTEAFF

V gene: TRBV30
D gene: TRBD1
J gene: TRBJ1-6
clone size: few
CDR3 DNA: TGTGCCTGGATGGGACAGGGCGATTCACCCCTCCACTTT
CDR3 protein: CAWMGQGDSPLHF

V gene: TRBV11-3
D gene: TRBD1
J gene: TRBJ2-7
clone size: few
CDR3 DNA: TGTGCCAGCAGCGCGGGACAGGGCCCCTACGAGCAGTACTTC
CDR3 protein: CASSAGQGPYEQYF

V gene: TRBV27
D gene: TRBD2
J gene: TRBJ2-5
clone size: -
CDR3 DNA: TGTGCCAGCAGTTTCGGGACTAGAGTTCGCCAAGAGACCCAGTACTTC
CDR3 protein: CASSFGTRVRQETQYF

V gene: TRBV9
D gene: -
J gene: TRBJ2-2
clone size: -
CDR3 DNA: TGTGCCAGCAGCGTCGGAGTGAACACCGGGGAGCTGTTTTTT
CDR3 protein: CASSVGVNTGELFF

V gene: TRBV6-1
D gene: -
J gene: TRBJ2-7
clone size: many
CDR3 DNA: TGTGCCAGCAGCCCGCCGGTCCCGGGACATCTTCCTGAGCAGTACTTC
CDR3 protein: CASSPPVPGHLPEQYF

V gene: TRBV3-1
D gene: -
J gene: TRBJ2-1
clone size: many
CDR3 DNA: TGTGCCAGCAGCCAAGGGGCAGGGGATAATGAGCAGTTCTTC
CDR3 protein: CASSQGAGDNEQFF